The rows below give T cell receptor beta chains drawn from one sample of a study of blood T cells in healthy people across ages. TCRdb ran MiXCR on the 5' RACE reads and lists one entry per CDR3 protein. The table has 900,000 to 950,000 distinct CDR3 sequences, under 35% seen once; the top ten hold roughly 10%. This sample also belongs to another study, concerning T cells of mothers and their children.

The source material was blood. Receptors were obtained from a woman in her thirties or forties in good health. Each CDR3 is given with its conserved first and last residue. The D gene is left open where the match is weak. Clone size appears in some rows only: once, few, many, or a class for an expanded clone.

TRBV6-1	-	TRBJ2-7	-	CASSPGPSGQYF	TGTGCCAGCAGTCCGGGACCCAGCGGGCAGTACTTC
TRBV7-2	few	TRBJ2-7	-	CASSRRGTYNEQYF	TGTGCCAGCAGCCGCAGGGGGACTTACAATGAGCAGTACTTC
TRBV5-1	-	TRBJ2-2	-	CASSLEGYGELFF	TGCGCCAGCAGCTTGGAAGGCTACGGGGAGCTGTTTTTT
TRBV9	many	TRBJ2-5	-	CARTANVWWRKETQYF	TGTGCCCGTACCGCAAACGTGTGGTGGCGGAAAGAGACCCAGTACTTC
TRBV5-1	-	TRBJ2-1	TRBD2	CASSLGFSSGNNEQFF	TGCGCCAGCAGCTTGGGATTCTCTAGCGGAAACAATGAGCAGTTCTTC
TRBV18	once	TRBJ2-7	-	CTSSPRGYEQYF	TGTACCAGCTCACCAAGGGGTTACGAGCAGTACTTC
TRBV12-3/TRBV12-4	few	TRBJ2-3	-	CASSLGPRSTDTQYF	TGTGCCAGCAGCCTCGGGCCGCGAAGCACAGATACGCAGTATTTT
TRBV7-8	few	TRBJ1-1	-	CASSLDSTEAFF	TGTGCCAGCAGCTTAGACAGCACTGAAGCTTTCTTT
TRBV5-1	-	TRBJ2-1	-	CASSDEWGAVYNEQFF	TGCGCCAGCAGTGACGAATGGGGGGCCGTTTACAATGAGCAGTTCTTC
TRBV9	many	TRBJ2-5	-	CASSDFGQPQETQYF	TGTGCCAGCAGCGACTTCGGACAGCCCCAAGAGACCCAGTACTTC
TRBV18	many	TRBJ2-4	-	CASSPGLMIAKNIQYF	TGTGCCAGCTCACCAGGACTCATGATAGCCAAAAACATTCAGTACTTC
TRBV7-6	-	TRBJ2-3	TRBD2	CASRELAGTTTDTQYF	TGTGCCAGCAGAGAACTAGCGGGGACCACCACAGATACGCAGTATTTT
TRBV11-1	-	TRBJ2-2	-	CASSLGGVNTGELFF	TGTGCCAGCAGCCTCGGAGGGGTCAACACCGGGGAGCTGTTTTTT
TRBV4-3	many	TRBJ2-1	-	CASSQEVDRPYNEQFF	TGCGCCAGCAGCCAAGAGGTGGACCGTCCCTACAATGAGCAGTTCTTC
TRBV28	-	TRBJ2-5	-	CASSPNAQAREQETQYF	TGTGCCAGCAGTCCTAATGCCCAGGCCCGAGAGCAAGAGACCCAGTACTTC
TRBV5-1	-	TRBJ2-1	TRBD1	CASSLARQGDYNEQFF	TGCGCCAGCAGCTTGGCCCGTCAGGGGGACTACAATGAGCAGTTCTTC
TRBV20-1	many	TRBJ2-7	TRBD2	CSARDPLAGNEQYF	TGCAGTGCTAGAGATCCCCTAGCGGGGAACGAGCAGTACTTC
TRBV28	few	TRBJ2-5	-	CASSPGGSWGETQYF	TGTGCCAGCAGCCCGGGTGGTAGCTGGGGCGAGACCCAGTACTTC
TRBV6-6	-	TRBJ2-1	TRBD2	CASSSRTLAGDEQFF	TGTGCCAGCAGTTCCCGAACTCTAGCGGGCGATGAGCAGTTCTTC
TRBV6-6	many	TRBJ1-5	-	CATSYRYQPQHF	TGTGCCACTTCTTACAGGTATCAGCCCCAGCATTTT
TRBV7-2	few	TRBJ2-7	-	CASSLAPRSAHEQYF	TGTGCCAGCAGCTTAGCGCCCCGCAGCGCCCACGAGCAGTACTTC
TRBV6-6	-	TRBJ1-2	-	CASILTRDGYGYTF	TGTGCCAGCATTTTAACTCGAGACGGCTATGGCTACACCTTC
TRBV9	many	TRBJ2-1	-	CASSVAASQFF	TGTGCCAGCAGCGTAGCCGCGTCGCAGTTCTTC
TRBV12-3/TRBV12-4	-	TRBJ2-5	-	CASSLVRETRYF	TGTGCCAGCAGTTTGGTGAGAGAGACCCGGTACTTC
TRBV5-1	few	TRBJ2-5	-	CASSPALEGETQYF	TGCGCCAGCAGCCCGGCCCTGGAGGGGGAGACCCAGTACTTC
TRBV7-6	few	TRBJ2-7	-	CASGPGLQYEQYF	TGTGCCAGCGGCCCAGGTCTCCAATACGAGCAGTACTTC
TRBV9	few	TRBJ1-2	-	CASSVSMGYGYTF	TGTGCCAGCAGCGTATCGATGGGCTATGGCTACACCTTC
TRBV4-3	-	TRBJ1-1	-	CASSQVITGTEAFF	TGCGCCAGCAGCCAAGTGATTACGGGAACTGAAGCTTTCTTT
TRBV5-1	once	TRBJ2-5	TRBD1	CASRRVPTGGYETQYF	TGCGCCAGCAGACGAGTTCCGACAGGGGGCTATGAGACCCAGTACTTC
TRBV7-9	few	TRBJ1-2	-	CASSLDLRETHGYTF	TGTGCCAGCAGCTTAGATCTCAGGGAAACCCATGGCTACACCTTC
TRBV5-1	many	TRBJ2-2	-	CASSFTGVAIGGELFF	TGCGCCAGCAGCTTTACGGGGGTGGCCATCGGCGGGGAGCTGTTTTTT
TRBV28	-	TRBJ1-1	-	CASSARDTEAFF	TGTGCCAGCAGTGCCCGGGACACTGAAGCTTTCTTT
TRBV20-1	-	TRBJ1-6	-	CSAQTVSSYNSPLHF	TGCAGTGCCCAGACGGTGAGCTCCTATAATTCACCCCTCCACTTT
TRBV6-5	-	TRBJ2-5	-	CASSGRGVGEQYF	TGTGCCAGTTCAGGGAGAGGGGTAGGGGAGCAGTACTTC
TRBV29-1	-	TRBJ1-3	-	CSVGDRSSGNTIYF	TGCAGCGTTGGGGACCGGAGCTCTGGAAACACCATATATTTT
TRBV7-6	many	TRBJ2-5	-	CASSFAGANQETQYF	TGTGCCAGCAGCTTTGCAGGGGCCAACCAAGAGACCCAGTACTTC
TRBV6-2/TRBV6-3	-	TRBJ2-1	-	CPSSYGQRSYNEQFF	TGTCCCAGCAGTTACGGACAGCGGTCCTACAATGAGCAGTTCTTC
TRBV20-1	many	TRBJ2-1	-	CSGWLATYNEQFF	TGCAGTGGGTGGCTAGCCACCTACAATGAGCAGTTCTTC
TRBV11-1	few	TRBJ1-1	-	CASSLAGASNTEAFF	TGTGCCAGCAGCTTAGCGGGGGCATCGAACACTGAAGCTTTCTTT
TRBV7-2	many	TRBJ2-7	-	CASSPGVLAYYEQYF	TGTGCCAGCAGTCCAGGGGTTTTGGCCTACTACGAGCAGTACTTC
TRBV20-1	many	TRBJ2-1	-	CSASGGPNNEQFF	TGCAGTGCTAGCGGGGGGCCCAACAATGAGCAGTTCTTC
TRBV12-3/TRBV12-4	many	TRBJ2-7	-	CASTRRGVNDEQYF	TGTGCCAGCACCCGGCGAGGGGTTAATGACGAGCAGTACTTC
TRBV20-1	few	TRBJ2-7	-	CSARKGVHEQYF	TGCAGTGCTAGAAAAGGGGTGCACGAGCAGTACTTC